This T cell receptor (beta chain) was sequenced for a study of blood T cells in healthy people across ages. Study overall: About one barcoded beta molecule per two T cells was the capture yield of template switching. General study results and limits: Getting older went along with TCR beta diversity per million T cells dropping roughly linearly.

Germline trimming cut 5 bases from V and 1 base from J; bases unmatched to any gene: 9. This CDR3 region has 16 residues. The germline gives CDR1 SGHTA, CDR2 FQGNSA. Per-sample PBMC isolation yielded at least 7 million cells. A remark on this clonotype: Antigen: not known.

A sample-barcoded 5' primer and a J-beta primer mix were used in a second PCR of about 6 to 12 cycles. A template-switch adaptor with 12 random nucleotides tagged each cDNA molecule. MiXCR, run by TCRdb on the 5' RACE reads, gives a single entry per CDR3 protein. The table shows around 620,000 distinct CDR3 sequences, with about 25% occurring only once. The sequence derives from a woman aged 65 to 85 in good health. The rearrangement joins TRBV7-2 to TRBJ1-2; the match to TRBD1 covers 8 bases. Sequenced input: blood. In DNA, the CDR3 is TGTGCCAGCAGCCCACAGGGGGGGAGGCGTAACTATGGCTACACCTTC. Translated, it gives CASSPQGGRRNYGYTF.